These T cell receptor beta chains were read from a single sample in a study of response to subunit inactivated influenza vaccine. MiXCR, run by TCRdb on the RT-PCR reads, gives a single entry per CDR3 protein. Of roughly 760,000 distinct CDR3 sequences listed, 21% are singletons. The material sequenced was PBMCs from blood, taken approximately 5 days after vaccination. These receptors all stem from a man aged 45 to 65 who received an inactivated influenza vaccine. Both conserved end residues are part of each CDR3. The order of the fields is D gene, V gene, J gene, clone size, CDR3 protein, CDR3 DNA. D genes are given only for firm matches. Size values are once, few and many counts, or a class for expanded clones, and some rows have none.

>TRBD2|TRBV7-3|TRBJ2-2|NA
CASSLRGTRLAGVGYGTGELFF
TGTGCCAGCAGCTTAAGGGGGACGAGACTAGCGGGAGTGGGCTACGGCACCGGGGAGCTGTTTTTT
>NA|TRBV4-1|TRBJ2-4|NA
CASSQPGAGNIQYF
TGCGCCAGCAGCCAACCGGGAGCTGGAAACATTCAGTACTTC
>NA|TRBV12-3/TRBV12-4|TRBJ1-5|many
CASTLDYVQPQHF
TGTGCCAGCACCCTAGACTACGTGCAGCCCCAGCATTTT
>TRBD2|TRBV10-3|TRBJ2-5|NA
CAISVGLAGTQETQYF
TGTGCCATCAGTGTCGGCCTAGCGGGGACTCAAGAGACCCAGTACTTC
>NA|TRBV30|TRBJ2-6|NA
CAWTPPGRPGANVLTF
TGTGCCTGGACCCCCCCGGGGAGGCCTGGGGCCAACGTCCTGACTTTC
>NA|TRBV20-1|TRBJ2-1|many
CSARVPWGSVQQFF
TGCAGTGCTAGAGTACCGTGGGGGAGCGTACAGCAGTTCTTC
>TRBD2|TRBV7-8|TRBJ2-1|few
CASKLTSGRASIEQFF
TGTGCCAGCAAACTGACTAGCGGGAGGGCCAGTATTGAGCAGTTCTTC
>TRBD1|TRBV7-2|TRBJ2-3|few
CASSSRDRGRADTQYF
TGTGCCAGCAGCTCGAGGGACAGGGGAAGGGCAGATACGCAGTATTTT
>NA|TRBV20-1|TRBJ2-3|NA
CSVRGEGTDTQYF
TGCAGTGTAAGGGGAGAAGGGACAGATACGCAGTATTTT
>TRBD2|TRBV7-9|TRBJ2-1|NA
CASRSTSGGSYNEQFF
TGTGCCAGCAGATCCACTAGCGGGGGTTCCTACAATGAGCAGTTCTTC
>NA|TRBV5-1|TRBJ2-2|NA
CASSFDPRNTGELFF
TGCGCCAGCAGCTTCGACCCTCGGAACACCGGGGAGCTGTTTTTT
>NA|TRBV11-3|TRBJ2-3|few
CASSATGGRTDTQYF
TGTGCCAGCAGCGCAACTGGGGGGCGCACAGATACGCAGTATTTT
>NA|TRBV24-1|TRBJ1-2|NA
CATSDLEQNYGYTF
TGTGCCACCAGTGATTTAGAACAGAACTATGGCTACACCTTC
>NA|TRBV6-2/TRBV6-3|TRBJ1-2|NA
CASSRQPANYGYTF
TGTGCCAGCTCAAGACAGCCAGCTAACTATGGCTACACCTTC
>TRBD2|TRBV7-8|TRBJ2-1|NA
CASSLAAGLEYNEQFF
TGTGCCAGCAGCTTAGCCGCGGGACTAGAATACAATGAGCAGTTCTTC
>TRBD1|TRBV12-3/TRBV12-4|TRBJ1-3|few
CASSPNRGGNTIYF
TGTGCCAGCAGTCCAAACAGGGGTGGAAACACCATATATTTT
>NA|TRBV4-2|TRBJ2-7|NA
CASSARQGLVTIEQYF
TGTGCCAGCAGCGCCAGACAGGGACTGGTAACTATCGAGCAGTACTTC
>TRBD1|TRBV20-1|TRBJ2-7|NA
CSANPRTGGEEKYF
TGTAGTGCTAACCCTCGGACAGGGGGCGAAGAGAAGTACTTC
>TRBD1|TRBV5-5|TRBJ2-1|NA
CASSGMGTVAHEQFF
TGTGCCAGCAGCGGAATGGGGACAGTCGCCCATGAGCAGTTCTTC
>NA|TRBV6-1|TRBJ2-5|NA
CASSEEVVGVGTQYF
TGTGCCAGCAGTGAAGAGGTCGTTGGGGTCGGGACCCAGTACTTC
>NA|TRBV5-1|TRBJ2-5|few
CASSFNWGETRKTQYF
TGCGCCAGCAGCTTCAATTGGGGGGAGACGCGGAAGACCCAGTACTTC
>TRBD1|TRBV20-1|TRBJ2-7|NA
CSAGTGQSYEQYF
TGCAGTGCTGGGACGGGACAGAGTTACGAGCAGTACTTC
>TRBD2|TRBV5-1|TRBJ2-1|NA
CASSPGVGTRGDEQFF
TGCGCCAGCAGCCCGGGGGTCGGGACTAGAGGCGATGAGCAGTTCTTC
>NA|TRBV12-3/TRBV12-4|TRBJ2-7|NA
CASSYPGAEQYF
TGTGCCAGCAGTTACCCAGGGGCCGAGCAGTACTTC
>TRBD1|TRBV12-3/TRBV12-4|TRBJ2-7|NA
CASSLILRGQGDEQYF
TGTGCCAGCAGTTTAATTCTGAGAGGACAGGGTGACGAGCAGTACTTC
>NA|TRBV11-2|TRBJ2-5|NA
CASSQDGTQYF
TGTGCCAGCAGCCAGGATGGGACCCAGTACTTC
>NA|TRBV6-1|TRBJ1-3|few
CASSRRSTDLGNTIYF
TGTGCCAGCAGTCGCAGAAGTACGGACCTTGGAAACACCATATATTTT
>NA|TRBV11-1|TRBJ2-7|NA
CASSLAPLSRLPSYEQYF
TGTGCCAGCAGCTTAGCCCCTCTATCCCGTCTACCCTCCTACGAGCAGTACTTC
>TRBD1|TRBV6-1|TRBJ1-5|few
CASSDGTGGAGNQPQHF
TGTGCCAGCAGTGATGGGACAGGGGGCGCGGGCAATCAGCCCCAGCATTTT
>NA|TRBV6-1|TRBJ2-1|NA
CASSENGLPYNEQFF
TGTGCCAGCAGTGAAAATGGACTTCCTTACAATGAGCAGTTCTTC
>NA|TRBV20-1|TRBJ2-2|NA
CSARTRDGPGELFF
TGCAGTGCCAGGACCAGGGATGGTCCCGGGGAGCTGTTTTTT
>NA|TRBV3-1|TRBJ1-1|NA
CATSQQGPWSQAFF
TGTGCCACCAGCCAACAGGGCCCCTGGTCCCAAGCTTTCTTT
>NA|TRBV6-1|TRBJ2-3|NA
CATGSPPADTQYF
TGTGCCACCGGGAGTCCACCGGCAGATACGCAGTATTTT
>NA|TRBV20-1|TRBJ1-1|NA
CSAPGTTNTEAFF
TGCAGTGCCCCCGGGACGACGAACACTGAAGCTTTCTTT
>NA|TRBV7-8|TRBJ1-5|few
CASSPTQGFQPQHF
TGTGCCAGCAGCCCAACACAGGGTTTCCAGCCCCAGCATTTT
>TRBD1|TRBV20-1|TRBJ2-1|few
CSGTGTANNEQFF
TGCAGTGGTACCGGGACAGCTAACAATGAGCAGTTCTTC
>NA|TRBV10-3|TRBJ1-4|NA
CAISGGHNEKLFF
TGTGCCATCAGTGGTGGACATAATGAAAAACTGTTTTTT
>TRBD1|TRBV30|TRBJ2-5|NA
CAWRRKTGREETQYF
TGTGCCTGGAGACGAAAGACAGGGAGAGAGGAGACCCAGTACTTC
>TRBD2|TRBV20-1|TRBJ2-1|NA
CSASTSGGIGSYNEQFF
TGCAGTGCTAGCACTAGCGGGGGGATAGGCTCCTACAATGAGCAGTTCTTC
>NA|TRBV6-2/TRBV6-3|TRBJ2-7|few
CASSSSSRSYEQYF
TGTGCCAGCAGTTCATCCAGCCGATCCTACGAGCAGTACTTC
>TRBD2|TRBV11-1|TRBJ2-3|NA
CASSHGLAGVANPTDTQYF
TGTGCCAGCAGTCACGGACTAGCGGGAGTAGCCAACCCCACAGATACGCAGTATTTT
>NA|TRBV6-2/TRBV6-3|TRBJ2-4|NA
CASSYRVWDSGIAKNIQYF
TGTGCCAGCAGTTACCGAGTATGGGATAGCGGAATAGCCAAAAACATTCAGTACTTC
>NA|TRBV7-9|TRBJ1-6|NA
CASSVEGVVSPLHF
TGTGCCAGCAGCGTAGAGGGGGTAGTTTCACCCCTCCACTTT
>NA|TRBV7-9|TRBJ2-1|many
CASSFDYTYNEQFF
TGTGCCAGCAGCTTCGACTATACTTACAATGAGCAGTTCTTC
>NA|TRBV5-1|TRBJ1-5|NA
CASSLDVGQGQPQHF
TGCGCCAGCAGCTTGGATGTAGGGCAGGGGCAGCCCCAGCATTTT
>TRBD1|TRBV24-1|TRBJ2-3|few
CATSESGTGGTDTQYF
TGTGCCACCAGTGAATCCGGGACAGGCGGCACAGATACGCAGTATTTT
>TRBD1|TRBV6-5|TRBJ2-3|few
CASSYKGDRGTDTQYF
TGTGCCAGCAGTTACAAGGGGGACAGGGGCACAGATACGCAGTATTTT
>NA|TRBV5-1|TRBJ2-7|few
CASSRSADYEQYF
TGCGCCAGCAGCCGATCGGCAGACTACGAGCAGTACTTC
>NA|TRBV4-2|TRBJ2-3|few
CASSQELAGLDTQYF
TGTGCCAGCAGCCAAGAGCTAGCCGGTTTAGATACGCAGTATTTT
>NA|TRBV6-5|TRBJ2-1|few
CASSYSQSPYNEQFF
TGTGCCAGCAGTTACTCCCAGAGTCCCTACAATGAGCAGTTCTTC
>NA|TRBV20-1|TRBJ2-7|NA
CSANNGLGYYEQYF
TGCAGTGCCAACAACGGGCTGGGATACTACGAGCAGTACTTC
>NA|TRBV4-3|TRBJ2-7|few
CASSQGSSRTVVYEQYF
TGCGCCAGCAGCCAAGGTTCTAGTCGGACAGTCGTCTACGAGCAGTACTTC
>TRBD2|TRBV20-1|TRBJ2-5|NA
CSARDRIAGLQETQYF
TGCAGTGCTAGAGATCGAATAGCGGGGTTACAAGAGACCCAGTACTTC
>NA|TRBV28|TRBJ1-2|few
CASTSGGQGYGYTF
TGTGCCAGCACCTCGGGGGGGCAGGGCTATGGCTACACCTTC
>TRBD1|TRBV5-1|TRBJ2-2|few
CASSLERGLTGELFF
TGCGCCAGCAGCTTGGAGAGGGGGCTTACCGGGGAGCTGTTTTTT
>NA|TRBV5-1|TRBJ2-1|NA
CASSFSGDNAYNEQFF
TGCGCCAGCAGCTTTTCCGGGGACAACGCCTACAATGAGCAGTTCTTC
>TRBD2|TRBV10-3|TRBJ2-5|few
CAISEMRGAVTQYF
TGTGCCATCAGTGAGATGCGGGGGGCCGTGACCCAGTACTTC
>TRBD1|TRBV24-1|TRBJ1-4|NA
CATSGATGDEKLFF
TGTGCCACCAGTGGAGCGACAGGGGATGAAAAACTGTTTTTT